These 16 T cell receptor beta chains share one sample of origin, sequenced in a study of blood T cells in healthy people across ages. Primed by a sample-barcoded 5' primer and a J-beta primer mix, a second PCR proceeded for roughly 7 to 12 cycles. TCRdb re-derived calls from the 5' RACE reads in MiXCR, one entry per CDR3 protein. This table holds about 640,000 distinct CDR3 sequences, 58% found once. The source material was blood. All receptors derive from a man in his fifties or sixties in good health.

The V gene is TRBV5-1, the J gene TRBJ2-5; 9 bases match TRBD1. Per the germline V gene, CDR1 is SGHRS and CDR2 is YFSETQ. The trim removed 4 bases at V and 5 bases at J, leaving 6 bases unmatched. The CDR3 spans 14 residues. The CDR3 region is CASSPPGTGETQYF. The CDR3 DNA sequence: TGCGCCAGCAGCCCACCCGGGACAGGGGAGACCCAGTACTTC.

CDR3 sequence: CSAEASTNYGYTF. The DNA of the CDR3 is TGCAGTGCTGAGGCGTCAACTAACTATGGCTACACCTTC. The V call is TRBV20-1, the J call TRBJ1-2; D remains unclear. CDR1 and CDR2 from the germline V gene are DFQATT and SNEGSKA (reference sequence). There are 13 residues in the CDR3. The germline V and J ends were trimmed by 5 bases and 0 bases, with 10 bases remaining between them.

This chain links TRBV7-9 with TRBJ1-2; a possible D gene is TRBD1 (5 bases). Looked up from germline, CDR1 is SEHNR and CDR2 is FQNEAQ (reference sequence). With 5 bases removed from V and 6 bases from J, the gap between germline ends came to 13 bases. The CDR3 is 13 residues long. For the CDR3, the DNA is TGTGCCAGCAGCGTAGAGGGGCTGGATGGCTACACCTTC. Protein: CASSVEGLDGYTF.

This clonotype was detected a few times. The CDR3 DNA follows: TGTGCCAGCAGTGAATGGTCGACAGGGGCAGCTTCAGAGACCCAGTACTTC. Amino acid sequence: CASSEWSTGAASETQYF. The rearrangement links TRBV25-1 to TRBJ2-5, with 8 positions matching TRBD1. This CDR3 is built from 17 residues. Germline CDR1 MGHDK, CDR2 SYGVNS. Trimming cost V 1 base and J 4 bases; bases outside gene matches: 11.

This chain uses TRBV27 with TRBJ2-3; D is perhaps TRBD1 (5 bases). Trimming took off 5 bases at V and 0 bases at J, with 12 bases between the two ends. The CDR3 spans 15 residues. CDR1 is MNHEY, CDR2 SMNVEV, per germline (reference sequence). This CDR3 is CASSQQDASTDTQYF. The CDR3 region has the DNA TGTGCCAGCAGTCAACAGGACGCTAGCACAGATACGCAGTATTTT.

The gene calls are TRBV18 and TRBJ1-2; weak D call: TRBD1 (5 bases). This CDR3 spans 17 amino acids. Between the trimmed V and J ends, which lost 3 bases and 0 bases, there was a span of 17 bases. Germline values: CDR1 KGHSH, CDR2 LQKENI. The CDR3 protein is CASSPGVPARTNYGYTF. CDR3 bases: TGTGCCAGCTCACCGGGGGTTCCAGCCAGGACTAACTATGGCTACACCTTC.

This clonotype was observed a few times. Here the CDR3 reads CASSSAGTAREKLFF. Here the CDR3 DNA reads TGCGCCAGCAGCTCCGCCGGGACAGCTCGCGAAAAACTGTTTTTT. V and J are TRBV5-1 and TRBJ1-4, with 7 bases fitting TRBD1. Germline CDR1 is SGHRS and CDR2 is YFSETQ. The CDR3 sequence is 15 residues long. The ends lost 3 bases at V and 8 bases at J; junction bases unmatched: 10.

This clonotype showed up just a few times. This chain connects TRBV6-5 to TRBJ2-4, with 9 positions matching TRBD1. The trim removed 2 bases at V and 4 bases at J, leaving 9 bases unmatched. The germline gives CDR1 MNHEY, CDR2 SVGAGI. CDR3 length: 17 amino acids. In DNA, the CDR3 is TGTGCCAGCAGTTACGGGTTCCCCGGACAGGGGAAAAACATTCAGTACTTC. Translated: CASSYGFPGQGKNIQYF.

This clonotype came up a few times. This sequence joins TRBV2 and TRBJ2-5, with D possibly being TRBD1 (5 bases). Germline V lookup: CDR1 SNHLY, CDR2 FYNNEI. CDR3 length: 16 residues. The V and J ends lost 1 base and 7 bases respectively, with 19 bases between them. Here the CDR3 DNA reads TGTGCCAGCAGTGAAGTGGCAGGGCAATTAGGTGGGACCCAGTACTTC. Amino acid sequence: CASSEVAGQLGGTQYF. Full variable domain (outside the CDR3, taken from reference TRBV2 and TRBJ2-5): EPEVTQTPSHQVTQMGQEVILRCVPISNHLYFYWYRQILGQKVEFLVSFYNNEISEKSEIFDDQFSVERPDGSNFTLKIRSTKLEDSAMYFCASSEVAGQLGGTQYFGPGTRLLVL.

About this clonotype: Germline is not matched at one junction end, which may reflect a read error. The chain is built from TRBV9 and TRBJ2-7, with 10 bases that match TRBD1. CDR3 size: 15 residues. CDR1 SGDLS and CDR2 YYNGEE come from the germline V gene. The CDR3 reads CASNLVGQGVHERYF. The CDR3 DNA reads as TGTGCCAGCAACCTCGTCGGACAGGGGGTCCACGAGCGGTACTTC.

The CDR3 DNA sequence: TGTGCCAGCAGCCAAGGGACTAGCGGGTCTGGAAGAGATACGCAGTATTTT. The encoded protein is CASSQGTSGSGRDTQYF. This chain links TRBV4-2 with TRBJ2-3, with 11 positions matching TRBD2. The CDR3 loop spans 17 amino acids. CDR1 is LGHNA, CDR2 YNFKEQ, per germline. V dropped 1 base and J dropped 5; count of bases not matched to a gene: 8.

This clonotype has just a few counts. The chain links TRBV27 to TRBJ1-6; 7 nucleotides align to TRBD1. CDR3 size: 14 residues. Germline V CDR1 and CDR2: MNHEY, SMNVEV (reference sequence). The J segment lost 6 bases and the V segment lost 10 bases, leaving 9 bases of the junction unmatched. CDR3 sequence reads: CATHPGTANSPLHF. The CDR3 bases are TGTGCCACCCATCCTGGGACAGCTAATTCACCCCTCCACTTT.

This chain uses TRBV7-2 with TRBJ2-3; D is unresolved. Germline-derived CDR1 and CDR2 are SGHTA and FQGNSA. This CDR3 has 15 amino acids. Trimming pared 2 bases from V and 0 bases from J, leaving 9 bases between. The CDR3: CASSLRPQSTDTQYF. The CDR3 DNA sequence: TGTGCCAGCAGCTTACGGCCTCAAAGCACAGATACGCAGTATTTT.

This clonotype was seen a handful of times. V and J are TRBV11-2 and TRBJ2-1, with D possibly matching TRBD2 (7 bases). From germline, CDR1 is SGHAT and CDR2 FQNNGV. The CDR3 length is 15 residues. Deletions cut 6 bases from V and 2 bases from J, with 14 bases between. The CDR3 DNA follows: TGTGCCAGCAGACAAACGGGGGGCCCCTACAATGAGCAGTTCTTC. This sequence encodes CASRQTGGPYNEQFF.

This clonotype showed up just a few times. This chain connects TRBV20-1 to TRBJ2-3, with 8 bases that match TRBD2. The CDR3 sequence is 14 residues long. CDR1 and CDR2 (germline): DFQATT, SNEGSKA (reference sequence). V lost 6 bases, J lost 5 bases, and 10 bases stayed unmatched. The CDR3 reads CSAITSGSLDTQYF. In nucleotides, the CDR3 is TGCAGTGCCATAACTAGCGGAAGCCTAGATACGCAGTATTTT.

CDR3 sequence reads: CASSLAGLAQETQYF. The DNA for the CDR3 is TGTGCCAGCAGCTTAGCGGGACTAGCGCAAGAGACCCAGTACTTC. The chain links TRBV7-2 to TRBJ2-5, with 10 bases lining up with TRBD2. This CDR3 region has 15 residues. The germline V gene has CDR1 SGHTA and CDR2 FQGNSA. V shed 0 bases, J shed 2 bases, and the junction held 0 bases outside the gene matches.